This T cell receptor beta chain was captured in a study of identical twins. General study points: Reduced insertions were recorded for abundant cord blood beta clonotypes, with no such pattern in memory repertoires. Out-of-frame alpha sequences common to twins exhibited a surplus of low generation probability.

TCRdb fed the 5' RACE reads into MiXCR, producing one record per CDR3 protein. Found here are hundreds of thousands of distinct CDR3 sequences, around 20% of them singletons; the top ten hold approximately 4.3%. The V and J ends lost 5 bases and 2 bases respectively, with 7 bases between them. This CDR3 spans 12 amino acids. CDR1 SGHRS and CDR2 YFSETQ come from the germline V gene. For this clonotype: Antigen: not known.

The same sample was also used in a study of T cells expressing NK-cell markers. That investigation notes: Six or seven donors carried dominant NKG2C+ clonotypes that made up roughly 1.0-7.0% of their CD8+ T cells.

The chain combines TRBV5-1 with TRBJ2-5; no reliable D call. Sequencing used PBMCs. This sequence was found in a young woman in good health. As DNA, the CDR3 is TGCGCCAGCAGGCCAGAACAAGAGACCCAGTACTTC. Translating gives CASRPEQETQYF.